Sequencing of this TCR beta chain was carried out in a study of blood T cell repertoires in COVID-19. Whole-study context: Acute-phase and convalescent COVID-19 samples originated in the United States, Italy and Spain. The cDNA or gDNA used as material had been derived from T cells, B-cell-depleted T cells, or PBMCs.

The trim removed 1 base at V and 8 bases at J, leaving 3 bases unmatched. This CDR3 is 13 amino acids long. In the original analysis: Cell counts per sample came from amplifying reference gene primers. The data were produced by immunoSEQ multiplex PCR, yet TCRdb's version contains in-frame clones alone and is incomplete. The V and J calls and clone size come from that table; D and trimming were worked out from the DNA. The data contain under 75,000 clones, 65% to 85% of them seen just once; the ten biggest clones take up around 6%. This sequence was found in a woman aged 70 to 79 with acute or convalescent COVID-19. The rearrangement uses TRBV12-3 or TRBV12-4 and TRBJ1-2; 8 positions agree with TRBD1. Specimen: peripheral blood. CDR3 residues: CASSLGAGGGYTF. CDR3 DNA sequence: TGTGCCAGCAGTTTAGGTGCAGGGGGCGGCTACACCTTC.